The 2 T cell receptor beta chains below were found in one sample sequenced in a study of blood T cell repertoires in COVID-19. Using immunoSEQ multiplex PCR, the repertoire was profiled, and TCRdb retains in-frame clones only, with some absent. The data contain around 130,000 clones, about four fifths of them singletons. The sample comprised peripheral blood. The receptors were sampled from an older woman with acute or convalescent COVID-19.

The chain links TRBV20-1 to TRBJ1-3; perhaps TRBD1 as D (5 bases). Per germline, CDR1 DFQATT and CDR2 SNEGSKA (reference sequence). There are 13 residues in the CDR3. V lost 3 bases and J lost 4, with 10 bases in between. The CDR3 DNA sequence: TGCAGTGCTAGTGGGCAGGGCGGAAACACCATATATTTT. It encodes CSASGQGGNTIYF.

The rearrangement joins TRBV15 to TRBJ1-5; D not resolved. The germline gives CDR1 LNHNV, CDR2 YYDKDF (reference sequence). The CDR3 consists of 14 residues. Trimming took 2 bases from V and 9 from J, leaving 14 bases between them. The CDR3 DNA is TGTGCCACCAGCAGAACTAAAATGACTGCGCCCCAGCATTTT. It translates to CATSRTKMTAPQHF. The full variable domain, rest sourced from reference TRBV15 and TRBJ1-5, is DAMVIQNPRYQVTQFGKPVTLSCSQTLNHNVMYWYQQKSSQAPKLLFHYYDKDFNNEADTPDNFQSRRPNTSFCFLDIRSPGLGDTAMYLCATSRTKMTAPQHFGDGTRLSIL.